This T cell receptor (beta chain) comes out of a study of blood T cell repertoires in COVID-19. Study as a whole: Spain, Italy and the United States supplied samples that represented acute and convalescent COVID-19. PBMCs, B-cell-depleted T cells, or T cells provided the cDNA or gDNA that made up the material.

Trimming took 0 bases from V and 5 from J, leaving 5 bases between them. The CDR3 spans 13 residues. Germline CDR1 and CDR2: LGHNA and YSLEER. Authors' analysis steps: Estimated nucleated cell counts came from reference gene primer amplification. Clones were read by immunoSEQ multiplex PCR, and TCRdb kept only the in-frame ones, dropping some. V and J calls and clone size are given by that table; D and trimming were obtained from the DNA. The top ten clones hold roughly 1.6% of a sample with 200,000 to 300,000 clones, about nine tenths of them seen once. V and J are TRBV4-3 and TRBJ1-5; D is unresolved. This clonotype was obtained from a woman aged 40 to 50 who had recovered from COVID-19. Sequenced input: peripheral blood. CDR3 in amino acids: CASSQESYQPQHF. Written as DNA, the CDR3 is TGCGCCAGCAGCCAAGAAAGCTATCAGCCCCAGCATTTT.